This T cell receptor beta chain was sequenced in a study of cytomegalovirus exposure and HLA in healthy donors. Study-level background: An early data release held tens of millions of unique TCRs from HLA-typed donors.

Unrecorded immune exposures were likely, despite nominal health at sampling. Points on this clone: No antigen is known for it.

13 Jbeta primers and 60 Vbeta primers were used for the PCR. Clones were sequenced by immunoSEQ multiplex PCR, and TCRdb holds only the in-frame ones, with some missing. Of 150,000 to 200,000 clones listed, around nine tenths are singletons. With 4 bases removed from V and 6 bases from J, the gap between germline ends came to 10 bases. The CDR3 consists of 12 residues. Germline CDR1 reads MNHEY; CDR2 reads SMNVEV (reference sequence). General observations from the study: Clonal expansion was found to be greater in HLA-associated TCR beta chains than in equally common others in a later analysis. Rarity held for most TCR sequences, but there were some public TCRs that occurred in many donors.

The sequence was collected from a woman aged 18-35 years in good health and CMV-seronegative. This chain links TRBV27 with TRBJ2-7; possibly TRBD2 for D (5 bases). The sequencing input was PBMCs. Here the CDR3 DNA reads TGTGCCAGCAGTTCCCTAGGAGGCGAGCAGTACTTC. Translation: CASSSLGGEQYF.